This T cell receptor beta chain was sequenced in a study of T cells after yellow fever vaccination. Study background: The authors prepared low-cell-number fractions using SMART-Seq v4 Ultra Low Input. Study observations and caveats: Sorted repertoires could include abundant contaminating clonotypes from bulk cells. A minor fraction of clonotypes spanned both CD4 and CD8 compartments.

This clonotype was recorded many times. What it binds is unknown. The V and J ends lost 4 bases and 0 bases, in that order; junction bases with no gene match: 2. Germline V lookup: CDR1 SGHNT, CDR2 YYREEE (reference sequence). This CDR3 is built from 15 residues. Template-switching 5'RACE yielded the TCR cDNA; a universal primer site and UMIs were added in the process. TCRdb reprocessed the 5' RACE reads via MiXCR and lists one record per CDR3 protein. The table has about 260,000 distinct CDR3 sequences, about 5.2% seen once. The specimen was CD4+ T cells sorted from PBMCs, collected on the day of the yellow fever booster vaccination. This receptor was obtained from a man younger than 30 who received the YFV17D yellow fever vaccine. The gene calls are TRBV5-4 and TRBJ2-3, with TRBD1 matching over 10 bases. The CDR3 loop is CASSKGQGSTDTQYF. The CDR3 DNA sequence: TGTGCCAGCAGCAAGGGACAGGGGAGCACAGATACGCAGTATTTT.